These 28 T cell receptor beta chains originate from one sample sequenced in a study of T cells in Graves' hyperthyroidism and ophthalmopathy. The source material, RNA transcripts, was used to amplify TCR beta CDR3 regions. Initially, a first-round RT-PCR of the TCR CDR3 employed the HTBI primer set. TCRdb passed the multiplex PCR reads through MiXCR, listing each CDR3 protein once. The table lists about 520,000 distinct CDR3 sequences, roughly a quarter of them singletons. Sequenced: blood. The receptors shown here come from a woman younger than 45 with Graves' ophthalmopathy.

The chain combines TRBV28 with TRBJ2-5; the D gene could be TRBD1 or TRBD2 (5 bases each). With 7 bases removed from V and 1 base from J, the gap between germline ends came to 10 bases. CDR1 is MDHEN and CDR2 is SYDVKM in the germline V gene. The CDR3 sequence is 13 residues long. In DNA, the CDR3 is TGTGCCAGCAAGAGGGGATTCCAAGAGACCCAGTACTTC. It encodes CASKRGFQETQYF.

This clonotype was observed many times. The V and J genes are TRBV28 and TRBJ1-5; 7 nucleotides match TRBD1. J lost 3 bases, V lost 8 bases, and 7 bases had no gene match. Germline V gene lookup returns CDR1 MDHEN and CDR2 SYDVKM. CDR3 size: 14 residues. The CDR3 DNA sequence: TGTGCCAGCGCCCAGGGACAGAACAATCAGCCCCAGCATTTT. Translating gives CASAQGQNNQPQHF. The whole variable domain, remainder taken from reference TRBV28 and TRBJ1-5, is DVKVTQSSRYLVKRTGEKVFLECVQDMDHENMFWYRQDPGLGLRLIYFSYDVKMKEKGDIPEGYSVSREKKERFSLILESASTNQTSMYLCASAQGQNNQPQHFGDGTRLSIL.

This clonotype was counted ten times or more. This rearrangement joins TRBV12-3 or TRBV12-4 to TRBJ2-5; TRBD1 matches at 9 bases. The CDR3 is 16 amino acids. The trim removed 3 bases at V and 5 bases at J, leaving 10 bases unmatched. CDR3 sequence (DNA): TGTGCCAGCAGTTTCGCCGGGACAGGGCTGCGGGAGACCCAGTACTTC. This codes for CASSFAGTGLRETQYF.

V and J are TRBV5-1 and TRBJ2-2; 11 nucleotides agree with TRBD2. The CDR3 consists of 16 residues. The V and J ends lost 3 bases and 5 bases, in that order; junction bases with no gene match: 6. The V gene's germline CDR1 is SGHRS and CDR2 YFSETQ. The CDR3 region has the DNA TGCGCCAGCAGCTCACTCAGACTAGCGGGGACCGGGGAGCTGTTTTTT. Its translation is CASSSLRLAGTGELFF. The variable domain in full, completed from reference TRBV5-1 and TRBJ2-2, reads KAGVTQTPRYLIKTRGQQVTLSCSPISGHRSVSWYQQTPGQGLQFLFEYFSETQRNKGNFPGRFSGRQFSNSRSEMNVSTLELGDSALYLCASSSLRLAGTGELFFGEGSRLTVL.

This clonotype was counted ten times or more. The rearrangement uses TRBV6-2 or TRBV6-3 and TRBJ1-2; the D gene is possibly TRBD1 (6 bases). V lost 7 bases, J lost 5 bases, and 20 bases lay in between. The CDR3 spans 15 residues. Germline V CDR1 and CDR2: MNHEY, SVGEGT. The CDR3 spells CASNNLRQETYGYTF. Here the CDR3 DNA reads TGTGCCAGCAATAACCTCAGACAGGAGACTTATGGCTACACCTTC.

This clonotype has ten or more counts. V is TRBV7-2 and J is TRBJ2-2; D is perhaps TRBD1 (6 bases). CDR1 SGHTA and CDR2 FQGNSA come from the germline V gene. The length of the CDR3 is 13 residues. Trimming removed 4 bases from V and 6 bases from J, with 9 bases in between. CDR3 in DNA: TGTGCCAGCAGCTCTCAGGGGCCCGGGGAGCTGTTTTTT. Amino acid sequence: CASSSQGPGELFF.

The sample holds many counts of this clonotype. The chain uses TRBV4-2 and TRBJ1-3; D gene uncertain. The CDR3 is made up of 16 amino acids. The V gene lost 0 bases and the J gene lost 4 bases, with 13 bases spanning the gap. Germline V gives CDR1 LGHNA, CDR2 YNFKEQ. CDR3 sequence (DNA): TGTGCCAGCAGCCAAGATAACAGATACCGGGGAAACACCATATATTTT. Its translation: CASSQDNRYRGNTIYF.

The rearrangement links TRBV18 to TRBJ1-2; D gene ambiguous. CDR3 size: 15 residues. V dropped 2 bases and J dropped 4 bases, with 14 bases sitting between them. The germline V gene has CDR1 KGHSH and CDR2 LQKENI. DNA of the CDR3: TGTGCCAGCTCACCATCGACCGAGCCTCTCTATGGCTACACCTTC. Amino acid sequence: CASSPSTEPLYGYTF. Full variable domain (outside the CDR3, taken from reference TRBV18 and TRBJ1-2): NAGVMQNPRHLVRRRGQEARLRCSPMKGHSHVYWYRQLPEEGLKFMVYLQKENIIDESGMPKERFSAEFPKEGPSILRIQQVVRGDSAAYFCASSPSTEPLYGYTFGSGTRLTVV.

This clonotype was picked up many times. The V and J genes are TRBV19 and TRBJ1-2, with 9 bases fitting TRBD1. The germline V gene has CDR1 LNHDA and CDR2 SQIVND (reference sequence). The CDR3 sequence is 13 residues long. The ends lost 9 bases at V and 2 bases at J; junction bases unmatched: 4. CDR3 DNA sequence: TGTGCCAGCCAAGGGACAGGGAACTATGGCTACACCTTC. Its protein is CASQGTGNYGYTF.

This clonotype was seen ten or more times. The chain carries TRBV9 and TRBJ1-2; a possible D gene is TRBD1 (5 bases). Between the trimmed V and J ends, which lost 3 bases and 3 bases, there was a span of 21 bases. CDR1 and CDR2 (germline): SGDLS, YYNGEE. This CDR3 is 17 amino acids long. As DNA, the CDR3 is TGTGCCAGCAGCGCCTTCAAGGGGCTGTCCTTGGACTATGGCTACACCTTC. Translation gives CASSAFKGLSLDYGYTF.

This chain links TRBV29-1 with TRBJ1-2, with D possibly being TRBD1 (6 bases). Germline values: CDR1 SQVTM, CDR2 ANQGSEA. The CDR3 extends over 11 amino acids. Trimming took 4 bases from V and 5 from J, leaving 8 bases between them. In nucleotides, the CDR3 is TGCAGCGTTGGGACAGATTATGGCTACACCTTC. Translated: CSVGTDYGYTF.

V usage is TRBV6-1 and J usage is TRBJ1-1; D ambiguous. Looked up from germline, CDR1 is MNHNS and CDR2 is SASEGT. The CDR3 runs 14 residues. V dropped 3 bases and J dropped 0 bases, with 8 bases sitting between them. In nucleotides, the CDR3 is TGTGCCAGCAGTGAGTCTCCATTGAACACTGAAGCTTTCTTT. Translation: CASSESPLNTEAFF.

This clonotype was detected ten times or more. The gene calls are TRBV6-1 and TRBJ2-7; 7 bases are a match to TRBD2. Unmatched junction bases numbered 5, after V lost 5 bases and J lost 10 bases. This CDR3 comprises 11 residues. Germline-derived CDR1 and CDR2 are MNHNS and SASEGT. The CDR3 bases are TGTGCCAGCAGTCAAGGGGAGGGTCAGTACTTC. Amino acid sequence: CASSQGEGQYF.

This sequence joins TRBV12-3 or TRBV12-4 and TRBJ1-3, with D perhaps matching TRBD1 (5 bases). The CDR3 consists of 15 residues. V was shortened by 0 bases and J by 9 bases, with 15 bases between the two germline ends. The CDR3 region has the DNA TGTGCCAGCAGTTTAGCGGGGCACTCTGGAGGCACCATATATTTT. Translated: CASSLAGHSGGTIYF.

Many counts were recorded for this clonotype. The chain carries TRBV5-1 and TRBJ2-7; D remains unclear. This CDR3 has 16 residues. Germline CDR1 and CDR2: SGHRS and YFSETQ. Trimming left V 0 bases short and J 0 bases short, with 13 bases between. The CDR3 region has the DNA TGCGCCAGCAGCTTGGGTGGGGTCGGAGTCTCCTACGAGCAGTACTTC. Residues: CASSLGGVGVSYEQYF.

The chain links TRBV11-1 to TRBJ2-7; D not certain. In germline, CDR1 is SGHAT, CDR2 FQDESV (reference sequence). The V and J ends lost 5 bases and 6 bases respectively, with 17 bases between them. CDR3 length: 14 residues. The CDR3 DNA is TGTGCCAGCAGCCCCGTCCGCCTCCCCACCGAGCAGTACTTC. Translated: CASSPVRLPTEQYF.

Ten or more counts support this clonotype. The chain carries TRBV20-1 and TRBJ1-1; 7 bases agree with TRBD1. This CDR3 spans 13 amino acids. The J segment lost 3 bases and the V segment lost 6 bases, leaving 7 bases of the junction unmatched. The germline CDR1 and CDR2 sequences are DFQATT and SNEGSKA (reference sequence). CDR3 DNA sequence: TGCAGTGCAACACAGGGGATGGACACTGAAGCTTTCTTT. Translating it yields CSATQGMDTEAFF.

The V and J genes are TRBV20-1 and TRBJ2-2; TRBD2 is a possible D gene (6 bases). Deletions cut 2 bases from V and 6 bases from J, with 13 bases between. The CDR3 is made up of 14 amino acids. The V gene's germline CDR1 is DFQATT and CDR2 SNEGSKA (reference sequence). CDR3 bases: TGCAGTGCTAGATATGCGGGACGGTCCGGGGAGCTGTTTTTT. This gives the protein CSARYAGRSGELFF.

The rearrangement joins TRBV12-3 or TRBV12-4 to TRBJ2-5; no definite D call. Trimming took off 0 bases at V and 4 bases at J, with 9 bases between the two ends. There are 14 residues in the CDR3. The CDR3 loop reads CASSLAGIRETQYF. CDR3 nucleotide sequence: TGTGCCAGCAGTTTAGCGGGAATACGAGAGACCCAGTACTTC.

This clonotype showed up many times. CDR3 sequence: CSAPPGQLQETQYF. The DNA for the CDR3 is TGCAGTGCTCCACCTGGACAGCTCCAAGAGACCCAGTACTTC. This chain joins TRBV20-1 and TRBJ2-5; perhaps TRBD1 as D (6 bases). The CDR3 extends over 14 amino acids. CDR1 DFQATT and CDR2 SNEGSKA come from the germline V gene (reference sequence). V dropped 5 bases and J dropped 1 base, with 14 bases sitting between them.

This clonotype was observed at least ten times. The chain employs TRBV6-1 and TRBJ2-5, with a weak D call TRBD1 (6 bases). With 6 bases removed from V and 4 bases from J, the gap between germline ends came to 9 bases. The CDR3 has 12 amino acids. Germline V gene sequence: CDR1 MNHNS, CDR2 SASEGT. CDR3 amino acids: CASRGGTETQYF. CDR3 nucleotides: TGTGCCAGCAGAGGGGGAACAGAGACCCAGTACTTC.

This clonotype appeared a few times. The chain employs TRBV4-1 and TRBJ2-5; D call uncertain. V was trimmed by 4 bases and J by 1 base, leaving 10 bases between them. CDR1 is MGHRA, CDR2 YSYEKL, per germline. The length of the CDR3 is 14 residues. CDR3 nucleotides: TGCGCCAGCAGCCCGTCTGGTAGCCAAGAGACCCAGTACTTC. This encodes CASSPSGSQETQYF.

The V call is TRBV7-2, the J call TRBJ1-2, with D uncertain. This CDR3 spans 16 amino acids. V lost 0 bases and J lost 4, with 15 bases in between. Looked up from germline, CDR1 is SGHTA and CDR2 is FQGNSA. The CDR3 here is CASSLADTTTVYGYTF. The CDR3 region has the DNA TGTGCCAGCAGCTTAGCAGACACCACCACGGTCTATGGCTACACCTTC.

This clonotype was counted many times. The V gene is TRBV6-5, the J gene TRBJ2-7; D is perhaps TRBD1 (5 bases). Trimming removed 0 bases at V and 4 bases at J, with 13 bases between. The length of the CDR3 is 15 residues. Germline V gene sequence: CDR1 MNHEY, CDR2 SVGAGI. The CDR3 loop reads CASSYSAGAGYEQYF. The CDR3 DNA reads TGTGCCAGCAGTTACTCGGCTGGGGCTGGGTACGAGCAGTACTTC.

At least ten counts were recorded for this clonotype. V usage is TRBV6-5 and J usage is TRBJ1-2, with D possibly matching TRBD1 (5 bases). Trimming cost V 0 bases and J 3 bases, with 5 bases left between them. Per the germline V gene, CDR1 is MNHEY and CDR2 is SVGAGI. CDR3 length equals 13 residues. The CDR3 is CASSYSGHYGYTF. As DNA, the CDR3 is TGTGCCAGCAGTTACTCGGGACACTATGGCTACACCTTC.

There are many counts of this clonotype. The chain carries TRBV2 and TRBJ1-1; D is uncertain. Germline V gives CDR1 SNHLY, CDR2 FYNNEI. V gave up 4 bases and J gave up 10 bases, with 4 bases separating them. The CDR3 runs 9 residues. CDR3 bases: TGTGCCAGCAGTGTCCGAGCTTTCTTT. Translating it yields CASSVRAFF.

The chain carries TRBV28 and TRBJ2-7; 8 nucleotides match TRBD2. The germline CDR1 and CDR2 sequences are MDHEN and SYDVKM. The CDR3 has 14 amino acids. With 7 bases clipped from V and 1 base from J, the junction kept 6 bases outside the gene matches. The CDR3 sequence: CASMWGGGSYEQYF. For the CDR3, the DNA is TGTGCCAGCATGTGGGGCGGGGGGTCCTACGAGCAGTACTTC.

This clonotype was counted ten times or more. CDR3 sequence (DNA): TGTGCCAGCAGCTTCGGACAGTCCTACGAGCAGTACTTC. It translates to CASSFGQSYEQYF. The rearrangement joins TRBV12-3 or TRBV12-4 to TRBJ2-7, with D possibly being TRBD1 (6 bases). V was cut by 6 bases and J by 1 base, with 10 bases left in between. CDR3 size: 13 residues.